This entry concerns a single T cell receptor (beta chain). The sample comes from a study of blood T cell repertoires in COVID-19. The repertoire was sequenced with immunoSEQ multiplex PCR; TCRdb's copy has only in-frame clones and lacks some. There are 20,000 to 25,000 clones in the sample; roughly 87% occur only once, and approximately 9.5% lies in the top ten. With 6 bases clipped from V and 4 bases from J, the junction kept 9 bases outside the gene matches. The CDR3 extends over 14 amino acids. Germline values: CDR1 SQVTM, CDR2 ANQGSEA. The sequence was collected from a human donor with active COVID-19. The donor label of this sample is uncertain. The sequenced sample consisted of peripheral blood. The chain employs TRBV29-1 and TRBJ2-5, with 9 nucleotides matching TRBD1. This chain's CDR3 is CSVSGTGIGETQYF. The CDR3 nucleotides are TGCAGCGTCTCCGGGACAGGGATTGGAGAGACCCAGTACTTC.